This TCR beta chain was documented in a study of T cells in Graves' hyperthyroidism and ophthalmopathy. Between the trimmed V and J ends, which lost 3 bases and 3 bases, there was a span of 11 bases. Germline CDR1 reads MGHRA; CDR2 reads YSYEKL. The CDR3 spans 14 residues. RNA transcripts served as the template for amplifying TCR beta CDR3 regions. The HTBI primer set served for first-round RT-PCR of the TCR CDR3. In TCRdb, the multiplex PCR reads were re-called with MiXCR into one record per CDR3 protein. Of 500,000 to 650,000 distinct CDR3 sequences listed, roughly 15% were seen once; the top ten hold about 16%. This clonotype was seen at least ten times.

The clonotype comes from a woman between 18 and 29 years old with Graves' ophthalmopathy. Sequenced input: blood. This chain uses TRBV4-1 with TRBJ1-2; D ambiguous. CDR3 coding DNA: TGCGCCAGCAGCCAGCAGCGAAGGGACTATGGCTACACCTTC. This gives the protein CASSQQRRDYGYTF.